The next 12 T cell receptor beta chains were all read from a single sample in a study of metastatic and nonmetastatic thyroid tumors. No treatment of any kind had been given to any patient before thyroid surgery. TCRdb reanalyzed the PCR reads with MiXCR. The table includes over 10,000 clones, under 30% detected once. Specimen: tumor tissue. The receptor set was obtained from a female donor with papillary thyroid cancer or a benign thyroid nodule (not recorded which). Some clones in this sample may be carry-over from other donors' samples.

This clone was found a few times. The chain uses TRBV6-1 and TRBJ2-7; a weak D match, TRBD1 (6 bases). The CDR3 consists of 14 residues. Per the germline V gene, CDR1 is MNHNS and CDR2 is SASEGT. Trimming cost V 11 bases and J 0 bases, with 17 bases left between them. The chain's CDR3 is CAGSFDRISYEQYF. CDR3 nucleotide sequence: TGTGCCGGATCTTTTGACAGGATCTCCTACGAGCAGTACTTC.

This clone came up a few times. The chain is built from TRBV14 and TRBJ2-1, with D uncertain. The CDR3 is made up of 14 amino acids. Germline CDR1 is SGHDN and CDR2 is FVKESK. The V and J ends lost 1 base and 8 bases respectively, with 12 bases between them. The CDR3 region is CASSQVTLRDEQFF. CDR3 DNA: TGTGCCAGCAGCCAAGTGACATTGCGTGATGAGCAGTTCTTC. The full variable domain, its missing parts supplied by reference TRBV14 and TRBJ2-1, is EAGVTQFPSHSVIEKGQTVTLRCDPISGHDNLYWYRRVMGKEIKFLLHFVKESKQDESGMPNNRFLAERTGGTYSTLKVQPAELEDSGVYFCASSQVTLRDEQFFGPGTRLTVL.

This clone was seen many times. This rearrangement joins TRBV11-2 to TRBJ2-3, with D perhaps assigned TRBD1 or TRBD2 (6 bases each). Germline V CDR1 and CDR2: SGHAT, FQNNGV. The CDR3 extends over 17 amino acids. With 5 bases removed from V and 0 bases from J, the gap between germline ends came to 18 bases. The CDR3 region has the DNA TGTGCCAGCAGCCCCCCGGGGGCTAGCGCTAGCACAGATACGCAGTATTTT. This encodes CASSPPGASASTDTQYF.

This clone was detected many times. The gene calls are TRBV12-3 or TRBV12-4 and TRBJ2-1, with TRBD2 identical over 14 bases. With 5 bases clipped from V and 4 bases from J, the junction kept 10 bases outside the gene matches. CDR3 length: 18 residues. DNA of the CDR3: TGTGCCAGCAGTCAAGGGACTAGCGGGGGCCTACATTACAATGAGCAGTTCTTC. Translation: CASSQGTSGGLHYNEQFF.

In its sample, this clone was seen a few times. The chain is built from TRBV28 and TRBJ2-4; no reliable D call. Germline V lookup: CDR1 MDHEN, CDR2 SYDVKM. Trimming pared 6 bases from V and 3 bases from J, leaving 15 bases between. There are 15 residues in the CDR3. CDR3 region: CASRGKRIDKNIQYF. The CDR3, as DNA: TGTGCCAGCAGGGGAAAGAGAATAGACAAAAACATTCAGTACTTC.

A word on this clone: One end of the junction is discordant with germline, which a read error may explain. This chain links TRBV29-1 with TRBJ1-1; D gene unclear. The germline V gene encodes CDR1 SQVTM and CDR2 ANQGSEA. The CDR3 is 12 residues long. CDR3 region: CRASSEGYEASF. In nucleotides, the CDR3 is TGCAGAGCTTCGTCAGAGGGTTACGAGGCTTCCTTT. Looking up the rest from reference TRBV29-1 and TRBJ1-1 gives the full variable domain: SAVISQKPSRDICQRGTSLTIQCQVDSQVTMMFWYRQQPGQSLTLIATANQGSEATYESGFVIDKFPISRPNLTFSTLTVSNMSPEDSSIYLCRASSEGYEASFGQGTRLTVV.

V gene TRBV6-1 combines with J gene TRBJ2-7; D could derive from TRBD1 or TRBD2 (5 bases each). CDR1 is MNHNS and CDR2 is SASEGT in the germline V gene. The CDR3 runs 14 residues. Trimming cost V 3 bases and J 5 bases, with 14 bases left between them. CDR3 nucleotide sequence: TGTGCCAGCAGTGAGAGGGGACCTGTCCACGAGCAGTACTTC. Its protein product is CASSERGPVHEQYF.

The rearrangement uses TRBV18 and TRBJ2-7; weak D call: TRBD2 (6 bases). This CDR3 contains 13 residues. V lost 0 bases to trimming and J lost 7 bases, with 10 bases between them. The germline V gene encodes CDR1 KGHSH and CDR2 LQKENI. The CDR3 DNA follows: TGTGCCAGCTCACCACCATCAGGGAGGGAGCAGTACTTC. It specifies CASSPPSGREQYF.

The chain carries TRBV6-5 and TRBJ2-2; TRBD2 matches 9 bases. Germline loops: CDR1 MNHEY, CDR2 SVGAGI. The ends lost 0 bases at V and 6 bases at J; junction bases unmatched: 2. This CDR3 spans 15 amino acids. CDR3 nucleotides: TGTGCCAGCAGTTACTCTGCGGGAGGGGCCGGGGAGCTGTTTTTT. Its translation: CASSYSAGGAGELFF.

Ten or more counts support this clone. The genes are TRBV10-1 and TRBJ2-2; 8 bases match TRBD1. The CDR3 is made up of 16 amino acids. V gave up 2 bases and J gave up 6 bases; unmatched junction bases: 8. Germline V gives CDR1 WNHNN, CDR2 SYGVQD (reference sequence). CDR3 bases: TGCGCCAGCAGTGAGGAAAGGACAGGGAAGGCCGGGGAGCTGTTTTTT. Encoded protein: CASSEERTGKAGELFF.

At least ten counts were recorded for this clone. The V gene is TRBV5-1, the J gene TRBJ1-1; D uncertain. CDR3 size: 13 residues. Germline V gives CDR1 SGHRS, CDR2 YFSETQ. V lost 3 bases and J lost 4, with 10 bases in between. As DNA, the CDR3 is TGCGCCAGCAGCTCCCCTGCGGGCACTGAAGCTTTCTTT. This gives the protein CASSSPAGTEAFF.

This clone has at least ten counts. This could be a read error, since a much larger clone is one nucleotide away. Distinct nucleotide sequences in the sample also encode this CDR3. This chain joins TRBV6-1 and TRBJ2-3; 7 nucleotides agree with TRBD1. The CDR3 is 14 amino acids. Per the germline V gene, CDR1 is MNHNS and CDR2 is SASEGT. CDR3 sequence (DNA): TGTGCCTCCAGGGGGACCTCAGACACAGATACGCAGTATTTC. Translation gives CASRGTSDTDTQYF.